The 14 T cell receptor beta chains reported below all come from one sample, sequenced in a study of response to subunit inactivated influenza vaccine. MiXCR, run by TCRdb on the RT-PCR reads, gives a single entry per CDR3 protein. The repertoire holds about 500,000 distinct CDR3 sequences, approximately 15% seen once, with about 3% in the top ten. This specimen consisted of CD4+ T cells sorted from PBMCs, obtained less than 30 months after vaccination. These receptors were collected from a man aged 50 to 69 who received an inactivated influenza vaccine.

In this sample, this clonotype turned up a few times. This rearrangement joins TRBV3-1 to TRBJ2-7, with D possibly TRBD2 on 5 matching bases. Germline loops: CDR1 LGHDT, CDR2 YNNKEL (reference sequence). The CDR3 spans 13 residues. The V end was cut by 1 base, the J end by 7 bases, with 11 bases between. The CDR3 here is CASSQGVTGEQYF. The DNA of the CDR3 is TGTGCCAGCAGCCAAGGGGTGACGGGGGAGCAGTACTTC.

The chain recombines TRBV5-1 with TRBJ2-7; 9 bases map to TRBD1. V was pared by 4 bases and J by 5 bases, with 10 bases of the junction left unmatched. The CDR3 sequence is 15 residues long. From germline, CDR1 is SGHRS and CDR2 YFSETQ. The CDR3 nucleotides read TGCGCCAGCAGCACGATGGGACAGGGCAACCACGAGCAGTACTTC. It specifies CASSTMGQGNHEQYF.

This clonotype was seen a handful of times. The chain carries TRBV7-9 and TRBJ2-2; no reliable D call. Germline V gene lookup returns CDR1 SEHNR and CDR2 FQNEAQ (reference sequence). V was cut by 10 bases and J by 1 base, with 13 bases left in between. This CDR3 comprises 14 residues. CDR3: CATQRQVNTGELFF. Here the CDR3 DNA reads TGTGCCACCCAACGACAAGTGAACACCGGGGAGCTGTTTTTT.

The V call is TRBV11-2, the J call TRBJ1-2; D remains ambiguous. This CDR3 is built from 19 residues. V lost 0 bases and J lost 1, with 21 bases in between. Germline values: CDR1 SGHAT, CDR2 FQNNGV. The CDR3: CASSLEGRLLLLSNYGYTF. The CDR3 DNA sequence: TGTGCCAGCAGCTTAGAAGGGCGCCTGCTCCTGCTCAGTAACTATGGCTACACCTTC.

The table lists this clonotype with a few counts. V usage is TRBV4-1 and J usage is TRBJ2-2; 9 positions match TRBD2. The CDR3 runs to 20 residues. V shed 0 bases and J 4 bases; nucleotides not matched to a gene: 15. Germline lookup yields CDR1 MGHRA and CDR2 YSYEKL. The DNA for the CDR3 is TGCGCCAGCAGCCAAGATCGGATTAGCGGGAGACACCCGGGCACCGGGGAGCTGTTTTTT. Amino acids: CASSQDRISGRHPGTGELFF.

This clonotype has only a few counts. The chain recombines TRBV7-2 with TRBJ2-5; TRBD2 might be the D (6 bases). Germline CDR1 is SGHTA and CDR2 is FQGNSA. The CDR3 is 16 amino acids. V lost 1 base and J 2 bases, leaving 14 bases between the germline ends. In DNA, the CDR3 is TGTGCCAGCAGCTTAGGCGGGGCAGGGTGGCAAGAGACCCAGTACTTC. Protein product: CASSLGGAGWQETQYF.

The sample holds a few counts of this clonotype. This CDR3 reads CASSQDRQGGTEAFF. The CDR3 DNA follows: TGCGCCAGCAGCCAAGACCGACAGGGCGGCACTGAAGCTTTCTTT. The chain employs TRBV4-3 and TRBJ1-1, with 7 bases fitting TRBD1. Trimming cost V 0 bases and J 4 bases; bases outside gene matches: 5. The CDR3 has 15 residues. The germline V gene encodes CDR1 LGHNA and CDR2 YSLEER.

The chain carries TRBV5-1 and TRBJ1-1; D ambiguous. Per the germline V gene, CDR1 is SGHRS and CDR2 is YFSETQ. The CDR3 is made up of 13 amino acids. Trimming pared 3 bases from V and 7 bases from J, leaving 13 bases between. CDR3 DNA sequence: TGCGCCAGCAGCTACGCGCCGGAATTTGAAGCTTTCTTT. This codes for CASSYAPEFEAFF.

Ten or more counts support this clonotype. The chain has TRBV12-3 or TRBV12-4 and TRBJ1-5, with 9 bases lining up with TRBD1. Germline trimming cut 6 bases from V and 3 bases from J; bases unmatched to any gene: 6. This CDR3 has 15 residues. CDR3 protein: CASSRTGADNQPQHF. In DNA, the CDR3 is TGTGCCAGCAGCCGGACAGGGGCTGACAATCAGCCCCAGCATTTT.

This clonotype was seen a handful of times. The chain has TRBV6-5 and TRBJ1-5, with 7 bases fitting TRBD1. In germline, CDR1 is MNHEY, CDR2 SVGAGI. V gave up 2 bases and J gave up 4 bases; unmatched junction bases: 5. This CDR3 has 15 residues. The CDR3: CASSYLTGLNQPQHF. For the CDR3, the DNA is TGTGCCAGCAGTTACCTGACAGGGCTAAATCAGCCCCAGCATTTT.

The chain employs TRBV10-3 and TRBJ2-2, with D perhaps TRBD1 (6 bases). This CDR3 spans 15 amino acids. V was trimmed by 1 base and J by 3 bases, leaving 9 bases between them. Germline-derived CDR1 and CDR2 are ENHRY and SYGVKD. The CDR3 coding sequence is TGTGCCATCAGTGAGTATCGGACAGACACCGGGGAGCTGTTTTTT. It specifies CAISEYRTDTGELFF.

The chain links TRBV10-3 to TRBJ2-2; a possible D gene is TRBD1 (5 bases). The CDR3 is 13 residues long. The ends were cut back, 9 bases at V and 2 bases at J, with 10 bases in the middle. From germline, CDR1 is ENHRY and CDR2 SYGVKD. The CDR3 reads CAITGRNTGELFF. The DNA for the CDR3 is TGTGCCATTACAGGACGTAACACCGGGGAGCTGTTTTTT.

This clonotype came up a few times. The rearrangement uses TRBV11-2 and TRBJ2-1; 7 bases align to TRBD1. Germline CDR1 is SGHAT and CDR2 is FQNNGV. V lost 1 base and J lost 9; bases outside the gene matches: 9. The CDR3 contains 15 residues. The CDR3 DNA is TGTGCCAGCAGCTTAGTTACGGTCAGGGGGAGTGAGCAGTTCTTC. This encodes CASSLVTVRGSEQFF.

This clonotype was observed many times. V and J are TRBV3-1 and TRBJ2-1; D perhaps matches TRBD2 (5 bases). CDR3 length: 14 amino acids. V lost 3 bases to trimming and J lost 1 base, with 7 bases between them. Germline V gives CDR1 LGHDT, CDR2 YNNKEL (reference sequence). CDR3 bases: TGTGCCAGCAGCCATGAGGGTTCCTACAATGAGCAGTTCTTC. This translates into CASSHEGSYNEQFF.